Below are 6 T cell receptor beta chains sequenced from a single sample in a study of blood T cell repertoires in COVID-19. Profiling relied on immunoSEQ multiplex PCR, and the TCRdb table lists in-frame clones only, not all of them. The sample has approximately 200,000 clones; 90% are singletons. The sequenced sample consisted of PBMCs or T cells enriched from blood (not recorded which). The origin of the receptors is a young man who had recovered from COVID-19.

This sequence joins TRBV7-8 and TRBJ2-7; D is possibly TRBD1 (8 bases). Germline CDR1 is SGHVS and CDR2 is FQNEAQ. Trimming left V 5 bases short and J 3 bases short, with 14 bases between. This CDR3 has 14 amino acids. The CDR3 reads CASSREDRVYEQYF. DNA of the CDR3: TGTGCCAGCAGCCGGGAGGACAGGGTCTACGAGCAGTACTTC.

This rearrangement joins TRBV3-1 (or the pseudogene TRBV3-2) to TRBJ1-2; TRBD1 might be the D (5 bases). Trimming cost V 2 bases and J 9 bases, with 16 bases left between them. CDR1 LGHDT and CDR2 YNNKEL come from the germline V gene (reference sequence). This CDR3 has 14 residues. The CDR3 spells CASSQYSPGNSYTF. In DNA, the CDR3 is TGTGCCAGCAGCCAATATTCTCCAGGGAATAGCTACACCTTC.

The CDR3 bases are TGTGCTAGTGCCCTCAGGGTCAGCTCCTACAATGAGCAGTTCTTC. Its translation: CASALRVSSYNEQFF. V and J are TRBV12-5 and TRBJ2-1; perhaps TRBD1 as D (5 bases). There are 15 residues in the CDR3. Trimming removed 7 bases at V and 0 bases at J, with 13 bases between. CDR1 is LGHNT, CDR2 FRNRAP, per germline.

The V and J genes are TRBV18 and TRBJ2-2, with 13 bases aligning to TRBD2. From germline, CDR1 is KGHSH and CDR2 LQKENI. The CDR3 is made up of 17 amino acids. J lost 5 bases, V lost 8 bases, and 11 bases had no gene match. The CDR3 is CASHPPTSGGKTGELFF. CDR3 sequence (DNA): TGTGCCAGCCACCCACCGACTAGCGGGGGGAAAACCGGGGAGCTGTTTTTT.

This chain links TRBV30 with TRBJ1-5; D ambiguous. Germline CDR1 and CDR2: GTSNPN and SVGIG (reference sequence). CDR3 size: 13 residues. Trimming cost V 2 bases and J 5 bases, with 10 bases left between them. In nucleotides, the CDR3 is TGTGCCTGGAGTCTTAGTCTTCATCAGCCCCAGCATTTT. Its protein product is CAWSLSLHQPQHF. Together with reference TRBV30 and TRBJ1-5, the CDR3 gives the full variable domain: SQTIHQWPATLVQPVGSPLSLECTVEGTSNPNLYWYRQAAGRGLQLLFYSVGIGQISSEVPQNLSASRPQDRQFILSSKKLLLSDSGFYLCAWSLSLHQPQHFGDGTRLSIL.

This clone showed up just once. This chain joins TRBV7-9 and TRBJ2-7; no reliable D call. CDR1 is SEHNR, CDR2 FQNEAQ, per germline (reference sequence). Trimming pared 4 bases from V and 1 base from J, leaving 8 bases between. This CDR3 is built from 13 residues. CDR3 loop: CASSSSGSYEQYF. CDR3 DNA sequence: TGTGCCAGCAGCTCCTCAGGTTCCTACGAGCAGTACTTC.